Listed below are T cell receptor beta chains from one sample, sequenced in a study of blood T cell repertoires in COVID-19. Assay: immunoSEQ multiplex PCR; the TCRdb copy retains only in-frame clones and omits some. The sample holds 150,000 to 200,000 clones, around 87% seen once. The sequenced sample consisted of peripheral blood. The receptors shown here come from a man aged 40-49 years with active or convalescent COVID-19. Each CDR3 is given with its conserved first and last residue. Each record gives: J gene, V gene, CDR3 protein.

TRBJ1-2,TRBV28,CASKEGYGYTF
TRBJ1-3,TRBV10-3,CAAEDRVSGNTIYF
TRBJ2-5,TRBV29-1,CSVTTLAGGRETQYF
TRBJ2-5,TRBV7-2,CASSAGLAGGQETQYF
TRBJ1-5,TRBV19,CASSRVGTENQPQHF
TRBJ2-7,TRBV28,CASYSGFSPYEQYF
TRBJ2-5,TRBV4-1,CARSRLAGETQYF
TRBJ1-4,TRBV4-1,CASSQYTGGEKLFF
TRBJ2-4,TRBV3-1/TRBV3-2,CASSQEQRGAPNF
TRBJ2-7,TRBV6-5,CASRGQVDEEQYF
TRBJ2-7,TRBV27,CASSLEGTQGEQYF
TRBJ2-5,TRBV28,CASSPGTSGGPETQYF
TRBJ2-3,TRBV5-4,CASSLEGAVTDTQYF
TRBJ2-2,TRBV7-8,CASSNLTGIGELFF
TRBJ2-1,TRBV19,CASRPAGGLLPSSYNEQFF
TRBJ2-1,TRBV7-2,CASSLNRGPNEQFF
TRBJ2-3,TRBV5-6,CASSPGLAGAVGDTQYF
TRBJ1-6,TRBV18,CASSPSYNSPLHF
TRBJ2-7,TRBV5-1,CASSLGQGANEQYF
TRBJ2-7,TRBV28,CASSLQQGVYEQYF
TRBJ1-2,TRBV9,CASSVEEAGGYTF
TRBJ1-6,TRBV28,CASSTTQGQGATLHF
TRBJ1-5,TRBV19,CASSGTGKQPQHF
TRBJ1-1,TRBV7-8,CASRRADRSEAFF
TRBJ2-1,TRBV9,CASSPRLAGLRGEQFF
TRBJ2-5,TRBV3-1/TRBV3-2,CARAGGAGETQYF
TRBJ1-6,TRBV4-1,CASSQSGQGNSPLHF
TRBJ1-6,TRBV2,CASSEAGGRYNSPLHF
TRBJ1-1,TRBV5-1,CASSLAGGGTEAFF
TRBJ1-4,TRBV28,CASRTDANEKLFF
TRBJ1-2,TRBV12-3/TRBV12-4,CASTLRQLRGYTF
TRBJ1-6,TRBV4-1,CASSQANRAGGTPLHF
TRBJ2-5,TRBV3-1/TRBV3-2,CASSQVPPRAGRQGTQYF
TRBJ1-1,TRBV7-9,CASDTGGVNTEAFF
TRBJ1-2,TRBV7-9,CASSFTLQGSGYTF
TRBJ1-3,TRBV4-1,CASSPMDISGNTIYF
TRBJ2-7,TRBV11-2,CASSFEGHEQYF
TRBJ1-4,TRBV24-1,CATSDGDIGREKLFF
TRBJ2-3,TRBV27,CASSRGGNTQYF
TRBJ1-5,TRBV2,CASSGLTGALNQPQHF
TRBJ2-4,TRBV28,CASSYTGDRAKNIQYF
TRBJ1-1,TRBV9,CASRQTGNTEAFF
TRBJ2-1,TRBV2,CASSVGRNEQFF
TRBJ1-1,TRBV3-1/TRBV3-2,CASSPLDRGGAFF
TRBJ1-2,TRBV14,CASSYDRASGYTF
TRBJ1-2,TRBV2,CASSGAGRIGGYTF
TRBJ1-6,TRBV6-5,CASSYSAGTNNSPLHF
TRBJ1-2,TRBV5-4,CASNTQGKGYGYTF
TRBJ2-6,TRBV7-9,CASSSQGTGANVLTF
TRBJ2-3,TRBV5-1,CASSPGRGATDTQYF
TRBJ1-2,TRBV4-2,CASSQADSLKLGYTF
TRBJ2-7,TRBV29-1,CSVEPGNYEQYF